These 17 T cell receptor beta chains were sequenced from one sample in a study of Graves' ophthalmopathy and Graves' hyperthyroidism. The authors amplified TCR beta CDR3 regions, and they did so from RNA transcripts for repertoire sequencing. The workflow started with a first-round RT-PCR run with HTBI primers and then moved on to a second-round multiplex PCR. MiXCR, applied by TCRdb to the multiplex PCR reads, yields one record per CDR3 protein. The repertoire holds around 1.1 million distinct CDR3 sequences, around a third seen once, with around 10% in the top ten. The sample taken for sequencing was peripheral blood or thyroid tissue (not recorded which). These receptors were collected from an adult man with Graves' hyperthyroidism.

At least ten counts were recorded for this clonotype. V and J are TRBV5-1 and TRBJ2-7; D call uncertain. The CDR3 is 12 amino acids. Trimming left V 7 bases short and J 4 bases short, with 12 bases between. CDR1 is SGHRS and CDR2 is YFSETQ in the germline V gene. The CDR3 sequence is CASRDSHYEQYF. CDR3 DNA sequence: TGCGCCAGCCGCGACTCCCATTACGAGCAGTACTTC.

There are many counts of this clonotype. The V gene is TRBV29-1, the J gene TRBJ2-5; either TRBD1 or TRBD2 may supply D (5 bases each). Trimming shortened V by 5 bases and J by 1 base, and 17 bases separated the two germline ends. Germline loops: CDR1 SQVTM, CDR2 ANQGSEA. The CDR3 is 15 amino acids. CDR3 DNA sequence: TGCAGCGTTTTGCTGAGGGGTTGGTCCCAAGAGACCCAGTACTTC. It is translated as CSVLLRGWSQETQYF.

The CDR3 is CASSLVAATGELFF. CDR3 nucleotides: TGTGCCAGCAGCTTAGTAGCAGCAACCGGGGAGCTGTTTTTT. The chain joins TRBV7-9 to TRBJ2-2, with D hard to call. CDR3 size: 14 residues. Trimming stripped 1 base from V and 5 bases from J, with 8 bases between. Germline CDR1 is SEHNR and CDR2 is FQNEAQ (reference sequence).

This chain links TRBV7-2 with TRBJ1-6; D is unresolved. The CDR3 extends over 13 amino acids. From germline, CDR1 is SGHTA and CDR2 FQGNSA. Trimming removed 5 bases at V and 8 bases at J, with 10 bases between. The CDR3 loop reads CASSSSRDSPLHF. CDR3 in DNA: TGTGCCAGCAGCAGCTCGAGAGATTCACCCCTCCACTTT.

This clonotype was detected a few times. The gene calls are TRBV20-1 and TRBJ1-5; 8 positions match TRBD1. Trimming cost V 3 bases and J 2 bases; bases outside gene matches: 6. CDR1 is DFQATT, CDR2 SNEGSKA, per germline (reference sequence). The CDR3 loop spans 15 amino acids. The CDR3 loop is CSARMTGAGNQPQHF. As DNA, the CDR3 is TGCAGTGCTAGGATGACAGGGGCGGGCAATCAGCCCCAGCATTTT.

Ten or more counts support this clonotype. This sequence joins TRBV5-6 and TRBJ1-2; D gene ambiguous. With 2 bases removed from V and 2 bases from J, the gap between germline ends came to 13 bases. The CDR3 extends over 15 amino acids. The V gene's germline CDR1 is SGHDT and CDR2 YYEEEE. The CDR3: CASSLRGFPNYGYTF. As DNA, the CDR3 is TGTGCCAGCAGCTTAAGAGGGTTCCCGAACTATGGCTACACCTTC.

The J gene is TRBJ1-6, the V gene TRBV10-2, with TRBD1 as a possible D gene (5 bases). Deletions cut 8 bases from V and 7 bases from J, with 15 bases between. Germline V gene data show CDR1 as WSHSY and CDR2 as SAAADI. The CDR3 covers 14 residues. CDR3 coding DNA: TGCGCCAGCGGTGTACCCCAGGGAAATTCACCCCTCCACTTT. It codes for CASGVPQGNSPLHF.

The V gene is TRBV20-1, the J gene TRBJ2-5, with 10 bases matching TRBD2. CDR3 size: 15 residues. Germline values: CDR1 DFQATT, CDR2 SNEGSKA (reference sequence). CDR3 DNA: TGCAGCGCAGCGGGAGGGCCTTCCCGGCAAGAGACCCAGTACTTC. It yields the protein CSAAGGPSRQETQYF.

This clonotype appeared a few times. The CDR3 here is CASTPAGNYEQYF. The CDR3, as DNA: TGTGCCAGCACCCCAGCGGGGAACTACGAGCAGTACTTC. The chain uses TRBV28 and TRBJ2-7, with 7 bases lining up with TRBD2. CDR1 and CDR2 from the germline V gene are MDHEN and SYDVKM. Unmatched junction bases numbered 6, after V lost 7 bases and J lost 3 bases. This CDR3 is built from 13 residues.

This clonotype occurred many times. V usage is TRBV7-8 and J usage is TRBJ1-4; 11 nucleotides agree with TRBD1. Per the germline V gene, CDR1 is SGHVS and CDR2 is FQNEAQ. After removal of 0 bases from V and 8 bases from J, the junction contained 5 bases not matched to a gene. This CDR3 spans 16 amino acids. The CDR3 DNA sequence: TGTGCCAGCAGCTTAGCTGGACAGGGGGCTGCGGAAAAACTGTTTTTT. Translation gives CASSLAGQGAAEKLFF.

This clonotype was counted a few times. The J gene is TRBJ2-5, the V gene TRBV10-2; D is uncertain. The length of the CDR3 is 13 residues. The V gene's germline CDR1 is WSHSY and CDR2 SAAADI. Trimming cost V 2 bases and J 1 base, with 5 bases left between them. CDR3 sequence: CASSEVAQETQYF. DNA for the CDR3: TGCGCCAGCAGTGAGGTAGCCCAAGAGACCCAGTACTTC.

The gene calls are TRBV29-1 and TRBJ1-1; D is undetermined. Germline V CDR1 and CDR2: SQVTM, ANQGSEA. V lost 0 bases and J 6 bases, leaving 11 bases between the germline ends. This CDR3 has 13 amino acids. CDR3: CSVEDRGSSEAFF. The DNA of the CDR3 is TGCAGCGTTGAAGATCGGGGATCTTCTGAAGCTTTCTTT. The full variable domain, its missing parts supplied by reference TRBV29-1 and TRBJ1-1, is SAVISQKPSRDICQRGTSLTIQCQVDSQVTMMFWYRQQPGQSLTLIATANQGSEATYESGFVIDKFPISRPNLTFSTLTVSNMSPEDSSIYLCSVEDRGSSEAFFGQGTRLTVV.

This clonotype was seen more than once but under ten times. The V gene is TRBV6-5, the J gene TRBJ2-5; TRBD2 agrees at 9 bases. Germline CDR1 reads MNHEY; CDR2 reads SVGAGI. This CDR3 region has 14 residues. The V segment lost 4 bases and the J segment 4 bases; nucleotides outside the gene matches: 4. The CDR3 DNA is TGTGCCAGCAGTTCGCGTAGCGGGAGAGAGACCCAGTACTTC. It translates to CASSSRSGRETQYF.

This clonotype was seen at least ten times. The chain joins TRBV7-6 to TRBJ1-4, with no clear D. The CDR3 sequence is 15 residues long. V lost 6 bases and J 8 bases, leaving 19 bases between the germline ends. Germline CDR1 SGHVS, CDR2 FNYEAQ. The CDR3 protein is CASSSTPRSGEKLFF. Here the CDR3 DNA reads TGTGCCAGCAGTTCTACACCACGTTCCGGCGAAAAACTGTTTTTT.

This clonotype has just one count. The chain joins TRBV20-1 to TRBJ2-3, with 13 bases identical to TRBD2. The CDR3 contains 15 residues. V gave up 5 bases and J gave up 3 bases; unmatched junction bases: 5. The germline V gene encodes CDR1 DFQATT and CDR2 SNEGSKA (reference sequence). The CDR3 is CSALGTSGVTDTQYF. CDR3 in DNA: TGCAGTGCTCTCGGGACTAGCGGGGTAACAGATACGCAGTATTTT.

Turning to this clonotype: A read error may be the cause here, since a much bigger clone is one base away. CDR3 nucleotide sequence: TGTGCCAGCAACCAAGATACAGGGATGAACACTGAAGCTTTCTTT. Translation gives CASNQDTGMNTEAFF. This chain connects TRBV4-2 to TRBJ1-1, with a weak D call TRBD1 (6 bases). The CDR3 sequence is 15 residues long. Germline V lookup: CDR1 LGHNA, CDR2 YNFKEQ.

The gene calls are TRBV11-2 and TRBJ2-7; D could derive from TRBD1 or TRBD2 (7 bases each). Deletions cut 5 bases from V and 9 bases from J, with 26 bases between. The CDR3 length is 16 residues. Germline V gene data show CDR1 as SGHAT and CDR2 as FQNNGV. This CDR3 reads CASSPGGGTAPRAQYF. In DNA, the CDR3 is TGTGCCAGCAGCCCAGGGGGGGGGACTGCACCTCGAGCGCAGTACTTC.